This T cell receptor (beta chain) was sequenced during a study of OX40 agonist ivuxolimab in advanced cancers. Clones were read by immunoSEQ multiplex PCR, and TCRdb kept only the in-frame ones, dropping some. The data show some 140,000 clones, less than 95% seen once. On this clone: What it recognizes is unknown.

The germline gives CDR1 SGHNT, CDR2 YENEEA. Trimming pared 5 bases from V and 0 bases from J, leaving 7 bases between. The CDR3 has 13 residues. Study-level points and caveats: More expanded clones were found, on average, in CD8+ than in CD4+ T cells.

This TCR derives from an adult with an advanced solid tumor such as melanoma, head and neck, liver or kidney cancer. This material consisted of CD4+ or CD8+ T cells sorted from blood, taken in a trial of the OX40 agonist ivuxolimab. The chain combines TRBV11-3 with TRBJ1-1; D gene unclear. In DNA, the CDR3 is TGTGCCAGCAGCCCGCACATGAACACTGAAGCTTTCTTT. This encodes CASSPHMNTEAFF.